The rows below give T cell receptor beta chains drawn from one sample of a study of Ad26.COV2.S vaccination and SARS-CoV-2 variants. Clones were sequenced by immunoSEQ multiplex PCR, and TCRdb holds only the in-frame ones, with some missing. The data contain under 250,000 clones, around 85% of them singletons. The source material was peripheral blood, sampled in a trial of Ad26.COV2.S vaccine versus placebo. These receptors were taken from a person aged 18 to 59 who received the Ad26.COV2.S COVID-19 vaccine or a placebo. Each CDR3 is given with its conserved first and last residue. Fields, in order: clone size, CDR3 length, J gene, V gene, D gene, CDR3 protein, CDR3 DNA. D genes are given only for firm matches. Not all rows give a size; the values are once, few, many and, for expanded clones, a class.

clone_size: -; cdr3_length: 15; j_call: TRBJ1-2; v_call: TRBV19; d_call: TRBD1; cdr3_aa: CASSISGTGLYGYTF; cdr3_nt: TGTGCCAGTAGTATTTCCGGGACAGGTCTCTATGGCTACACCTTC
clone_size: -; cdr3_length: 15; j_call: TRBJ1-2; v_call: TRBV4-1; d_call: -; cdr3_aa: CASSQDLQGRSGYTF; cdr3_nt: TGCGCCAGCAGCCAAGATCTCCAGGGCCGAAGTGGCTACACCTTC
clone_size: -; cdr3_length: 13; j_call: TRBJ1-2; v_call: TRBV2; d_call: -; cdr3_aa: CASTLRGSYGYTF; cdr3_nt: TGTGCCAGCACCCTCCGGGGGAGCTATGGCTACACCTTC
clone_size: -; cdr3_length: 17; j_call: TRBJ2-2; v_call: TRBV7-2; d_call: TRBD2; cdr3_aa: CASSLTLTSGNTGELFF; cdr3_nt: TGTGCCAGCAGCCTAACGTTGACTAGCGGTAACACCGGGGAGCTGTTTTTT
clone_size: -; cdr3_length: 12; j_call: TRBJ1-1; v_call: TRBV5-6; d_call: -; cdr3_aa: CASSLGSPEAFF; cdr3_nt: TGTGCCAGCAGCTTGGGGAGTCCTGAAGCTTTCTTT
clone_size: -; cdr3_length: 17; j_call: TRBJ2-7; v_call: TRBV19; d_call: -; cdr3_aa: CASSLRDTHLSSYEQYF; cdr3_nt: TGTGCCAGTAGTCTCCGGGACACACATCTTAGCTCCTACGAGCAGTACTTC
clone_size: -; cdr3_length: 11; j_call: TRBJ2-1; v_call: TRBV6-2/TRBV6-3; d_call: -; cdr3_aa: CASSQAFEQFF; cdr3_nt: TGTGCCAGCAGTCAAGCGTTTGAGCAGTTCTTC
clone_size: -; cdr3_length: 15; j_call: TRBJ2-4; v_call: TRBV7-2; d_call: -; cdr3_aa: CASSPPQGGQNIQYF; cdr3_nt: TGTGCCAGCAGCCCTCCCCAGGGGGGTCAAAACATTCAGTACTTC
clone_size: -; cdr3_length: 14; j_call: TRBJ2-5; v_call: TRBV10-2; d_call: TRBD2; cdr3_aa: CASSDGLVSETQYF; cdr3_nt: TGCGCCAGCAGCGACGGACTAGTGTCAGAGACCCAGTACTTC
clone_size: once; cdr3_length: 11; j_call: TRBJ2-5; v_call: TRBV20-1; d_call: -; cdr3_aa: CSAGSIETQYF; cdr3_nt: TGCAGTGCCGGTTCAATAGAGACCCAGTACTTC
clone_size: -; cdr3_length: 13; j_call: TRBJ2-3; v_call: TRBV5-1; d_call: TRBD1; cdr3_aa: CASRDRGLDTQYF; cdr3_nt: TGCGCCAGCAGGGACAGGGGATTGGATACGCAGTATTTT
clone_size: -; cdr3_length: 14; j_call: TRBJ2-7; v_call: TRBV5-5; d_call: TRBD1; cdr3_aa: CASSARTGGYEQYF; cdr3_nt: TGTGCCAGCAGCGCGCGGACAGGGGGCTACGAGCAGTACTTC
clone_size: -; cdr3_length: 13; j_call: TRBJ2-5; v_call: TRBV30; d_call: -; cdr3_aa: CAGRGDGVETQYF; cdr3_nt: TGTGCCGGCAGGGGCGACGGGGTGGAGACCCAGTACTTC
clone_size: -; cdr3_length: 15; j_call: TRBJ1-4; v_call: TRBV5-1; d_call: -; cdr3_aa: CASSPGKTTNEKLFF; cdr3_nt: TGCGCCAGCAGCCCAGGGAAAACCACTAATGAAAAACTGTTTTTT
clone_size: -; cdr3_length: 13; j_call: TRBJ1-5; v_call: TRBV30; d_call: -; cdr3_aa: CAWSAGPTQPQHF; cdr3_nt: TGTGCCTGGAGTGCGGGACCTACGCAGCCCCAGCATTTT
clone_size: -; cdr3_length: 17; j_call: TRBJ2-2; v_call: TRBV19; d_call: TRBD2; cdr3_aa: CASSIIAGAGGTGELFF; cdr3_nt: TGTGCCAGTAGTATCATAGCGGGAGCGGGGGGCACCGGGGAGCTGTTTTTT